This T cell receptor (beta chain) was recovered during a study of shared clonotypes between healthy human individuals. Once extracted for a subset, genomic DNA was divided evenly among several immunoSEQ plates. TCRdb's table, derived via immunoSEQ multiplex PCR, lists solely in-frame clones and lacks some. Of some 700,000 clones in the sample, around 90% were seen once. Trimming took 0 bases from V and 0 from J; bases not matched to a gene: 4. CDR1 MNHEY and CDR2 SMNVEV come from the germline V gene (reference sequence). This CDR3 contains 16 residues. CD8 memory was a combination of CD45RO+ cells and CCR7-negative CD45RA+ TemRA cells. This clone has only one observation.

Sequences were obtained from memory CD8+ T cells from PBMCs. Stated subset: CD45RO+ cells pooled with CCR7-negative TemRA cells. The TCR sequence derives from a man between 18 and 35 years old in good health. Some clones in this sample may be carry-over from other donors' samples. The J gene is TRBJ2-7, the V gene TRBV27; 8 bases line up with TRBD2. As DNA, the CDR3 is TGTGCCAGCAGTTTATCGTTGCGGGAGGTCTCCTACGAGCAGTACTTC. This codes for CASSLSLREVSYEQYF.